This T cell receptor beta chain was documented in a study of T cells in localized non-small cell lung cancer. The CDR3 consists of 16 residues. V shed 0 bases and J shed 4 bases, with 12 bases lying between them. The germline CDR1 and CDR2 sequences are WNHNN and SYGVQD (reference sequence). Data came from immunoSEQ multiplex PCR; TCRdb stores just in-frame clones and leaves some out. This table has around 20,000 clones, 90% to 95% appearing once. This clone was seen once. The receptor was isolated from a woman between 40 and 69 years old with stage I lung adenocarcinoma. This chain links TRBV10-1 with TRBJ2-2; D uncertain. Sequences were derived from peripheral blood, sampled before any cancer treatment. CDR3 in amino acids: CASSESRWLGTGELFF. The CDR3 region has the DNA TGCGCCAGCAGTGAGTCGAGATGGCTAGGCACCGGGGAGCTGTTTTTT.